What follows describes a single T cell receptor beta chain. No antigen is known for it. This sample is drawn from a study of response to subunit inactivated influenza vaccine. General observations from the study: It was suggested by the authors that few new T cells are recruited by each seasonal influenza vaccination.

V was clipped by 5 bases and J by 2 bases; unmatched bases: 6. The CDR3 has 15 residues. Per germline, CDR1 SGDLS and CDR2 YYNGEE. MiXCR, applied by TCRdb to the RT-PCR reads, yields one record per CDR3 protein. Among some 850,000 distinct CDR3 sequences, approximately 17% were seen once, and the ten largest hold 11%. The clonotype originates from a man in his fifties or sixties who received an inactivated influenza vaccine. The sample here was PBMCs from blood, taken more than 4 days after vaccination. The chain joins TRBV9 to TRBJ2-3; the match to TRBD1 covers 9 bases. The CDR3 protein is CASSVDRGHTDTQYF. CDR3 in DNA: TGTGCCAGCAGTGTGGACAGGGGACACACAGATACGCAGTATTTT.